This T cell receptor (beta chain) was documented in a study of blood T cell repertoires in COVID-19. Sequencing was performed with immunoSEQ multiplex PCR; in TCRdb, only in-frame clones are kept and a portion is missing. The sample has a few hundred thousand clones; approximately 79% are singletons. This CDR3 is built from 15 residues. CDR1 and CDR2 (germline): MNHNS, SASEGT. The J segment lost 7 bases and the V segment lost 2 bases, leaving 8 bases of the junction unmatched. Sequenced material: PBMCs or T cells enriched from blood (not recorded which). The chain links TRBV6-1 to TRBJ2-4; 7 nucleotides match TRBD2. The clonotype comes from a man between 25 and 39 years old with acute COVID-19. CDR3 protein: CASSEWAGVLNIQYF. CDR3 nucleotide sequence: TGTGCCAGCAGTGAATGGGCGGGAGTGTTGAACATTCAGTACTTC.